The rows below give T cell receptor beta chains drawn from one sample of a study of a mutant IDH1 vaccine in newly diagnosed glioma. These receptors have no known antigen. Method: immunoSEQ multiplex PCR; TCRdb's copy keeps in-frame clones and lacks some. The sample consists of tens of thousands of clones, approximately 70% of them appearing once. This material consisted of peripheral blood mononuclear cells (PBMCs), taken from a glioma patient whose treatment included an IDH1 peptide vaccine. The receptor set was obtained from a man between 18 and 29 years old with glioma. Some clones in this sample may be carry-over from other donors' samples. Each CDR3 is given with its conserved first and last residue. Fields, in order: D gene, J gene, clone size, V gene, CDR3 DNA, CDR3 protein. A D gene is named only where the DNA matches it firmly. Size values are once, few and many counts, or a class for expanded clones, and some rows have none.

d_call: .; j_call: TRBJ1-2; clone_size: .; v_call: TRBV6-5; cdr3_nt: TGTGCCAGCAGTTACTCCGGACAGCTTGGTGGCTACACCTTC; cdr3_aa: CASSYSGQLGGYTF
d_call: .; j_call: TRBJ2-7; clone_size: .; v_call: TRBV6-5; cdr3_nt: TGTGCCAGCAGCCCTACACCAGGTTGGCCCGAGCAGTACTTC; cdr3_aa: CASSPTPGWPEQYF
d_call: .; j_call: TRBJ2-7; clone_size: .; v_call: TRBV7-2; cdr3_nt: TGTGCCAGCAGCTTGAGAACAGGGAAAGTCTTCCACGAGCAGTACTTC; cdr3_aa: CASSLRTGKVFHEQYF
d_call: .; j_call: TRBJ1-2; clone_size: .; v_call: TRBV30; cdr3_nt: TGTGCCTGGAGTGTGGCGGGGCTCTATGGCTACACCTTC; cdr3_aa: CAWSVAGLYGYTF
d_call: TRBD1; j_call: TRBJ1-2; clone_size: few; v_call: TRBV4-3; cdr3_nt: TGCGCCAGCAGCTCGTCGGACAGGGCGTATGGCTACACCTTC; cdr3_aa: CASSSSDRAYGYTF
d_call: .; j_call: TRBJ1-3; clone_size: few; v_call: TRBV2; cdr3_nt: TGTGCCAGCACCGATAGGGAGAATGGAAACACCATATATTTT; cdr3_aa: CASTDRENGNTIYF
d_call: .; j_call: TRBJ2-5; clone_size: .; v_call: TRBV6-5; cdr3_nt: TGTGCCAGCATCATGGGGGAGACCCAGTACTTC; cdr3_aa: CASIMGETQYF
d_call: TRBD2; j_call: TRBJ2-7; clone_size: .; v_call: TRBV5-4; cdr3_nt: TGTGCCAGCAGCTTCCGCGGGGGGAATTACGAGCAGTACTTC; cdr3_aa: CASSFRGGNYEQYF
d_call: .; j_call: TRBJ2-1; clone_size: once; v_call: TRBV7-9; cdr3_nt: TGTGCCAGCAGCGTGATAGCGGAGCAGTTCTTC; cdr3_aa: CASSVIAEQFF
d_call: TRBD1; j_call: TRBJ1-5; clone_size: .; v_call: TRBV18; cdr3_nt: TGTGCCAGCTCACCTCGACAGGGGGAAGGGCCCCAGCATTTT; cdr3_aa: CASSPRQGEGPQHF
d_call: .; j_call: TRBJ1-5; clone_size: .; v_call: TRBV25-1; cdr3_nt: TGTGCCAGCAGTGAAAAGGACATTTCCGGGTATCAGCCCCAGCATTTT; cdr3_aa: CASSEKDISGYQPQHF
d_call: .; j_call: TRBJ1-6; clone_size: .; v_call: TRBV7-9; cdr3_nt: TGTGCCAGCAGCAATGGAGGCGGTTCACCCCTCCACTTT; cdr3_aa: CASSNGGGSPLHF
d_call: TRBD1; j_call: TRBJ2-2; clone_size: .; v_call: TRBV7-9; cdr3_nt: TGTGCCAGCAGCTTGGGACAGGGGGCGAACACCGGGGAGCTGTTTTTT; cdr3_aa: CASSLGQGANTGELFF
d_call: TRBD1; j_call: TRBJ2-5; clone_size: .; v_call: TRBV14; cdr3_nt: TGTGCCAGCAGCCAAGATGCCCTCGACAGGGCGGGCCAGACCCAGTACTTC; cdr3_aa: CASSQDALDRAGQTQYF
d_call: .; j_call: TRBJ1-1; clone_size: once; v_call: TRBV5-1; cdr3_nt: TGCGCCAGCAGCTTGTCTGGTGAAGCTTTCTTT; cdr3_aa: CASSLSGEAFF
d_call: .; j_call: TRBJ1-2; clone_size: .; v_call: TRBV5-4; cdr3_nt: TGTGCCAGCAGCCAGGACAGCGTCTATGGCTACACCTTC; cdr3_aa: CASSQDSVYGYTF
d_call: .; j_call: TRBJ1-3; clone_size: once; v_call: TRBV9; cdr3_nt: TGTGCCAGCAGCGTTTCCGGAGCTTCCTCTGGAAACACCATATATTTT; cdr3_aa: CASSVSGASSGNTIYF
d_call: .; j_call: TRBJ2-5; clone_size: .; v_call: TRBV6-5; cdr3_nt: TGTGCCAGCAGTTCCGGGGGTCGGTATGAGACCCAGTACTTC; cdr3_aa: CASSSGGRYETQYF
d_call: .; j_call: TRBJ1-1; clone_size: few; v_call: TRBV6-5; cdr3_nt: TGTGCCAGCAGCCGTGGGAAAACAGGGATTGAAGCTTTCTTT; cdr3_aa: CASSRGKTGIEAFF
d_call: .; j_call: TRBJ2-7; clone_size: .; v_call: TRBV6-1; cdr3_nt: TGTGCCAGCAGTGGGTTAGCGGCCCACCTCTCTCGGCCCTACGAGCAGTACTTC; cdr3_aa: CASSGLAAHLSRPYEQYF
d_call: TRBD2; j_call: TRBJ2-7; clone_size: .; v_call: TRBV7-3; cdr3_nt: TGTGCCAGCAGCTTAAATGGCCCCTCGGGGGGCTACGAGCAGTACTTC; cdr3_aa: CASSLNGPSGGYEQYF
d_call: .; j_call: TRBJ1-2; clone_size: .; v_call: TRBV7-2; cdr3_nt: TGTGCCAGCAGCGCAGGGAATTCGTATGGCTACACCTTC; cdr3_aa: CASSAGNSYGYTF
d_call: .; j_call: TRBJ1-2; clone_size: .; v_call: TRBV18; cdr3_nt: TGTGCCAGCTCACCACTTAGGGCAGGGGATGGCTACACCTTC; cdr3_aa: CASSPLRAGDGYTF
d_call: .; j_call: TRBJ2-1; clone_size: few; v_call: TRBV11-2; cdr3_nt: TGTGCCAGCAGGCTCCCTCCTACCAATGAGCAGTTCTTC; cdr3_aa: CASRLPPTNEQFF
d_call: TRBD1; j_call: TRBJ2-1; clone_size: .; v_call: TRBV14; cdr3_nt: TGTGCCAGCAGCCAATGGGGACAGGGGGCTGGGAATGAGCAGTTCTTC; cdr3_aa: CASSQWGQGAGNEQFF
d_call: TRBD1; j_call: TRBJ1-2; clone_size: .; v_call: TRBV7-9; cdr3_nt: TGTGCCAGCAGCTTGGGACAGGGGACCTATGGCTACACCTTC; cdr3_aa: CASSLGQGTYGYTF
d_call: TRBD1; j_call: TRBJ2-2; clone_size: .; v_call: TRBV25-1; cdr3_nt: TGTGCCAGCAGTAAAACAGGGGGTGGGAACACCGGGGAGCTGTTTTTT; cdr3_aa: CASSKTGGGNTGELFF